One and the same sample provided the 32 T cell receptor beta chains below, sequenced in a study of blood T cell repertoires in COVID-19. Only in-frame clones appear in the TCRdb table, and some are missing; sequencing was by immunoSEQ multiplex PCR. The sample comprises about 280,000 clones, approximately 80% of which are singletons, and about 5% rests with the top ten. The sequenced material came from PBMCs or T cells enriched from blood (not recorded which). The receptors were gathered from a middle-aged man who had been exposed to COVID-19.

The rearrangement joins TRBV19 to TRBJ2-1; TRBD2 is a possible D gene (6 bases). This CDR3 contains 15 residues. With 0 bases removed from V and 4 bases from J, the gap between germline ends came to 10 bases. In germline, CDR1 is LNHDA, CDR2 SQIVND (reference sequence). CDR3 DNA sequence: TGTGCCAGTAGTATAGACGGGAGTCCGTACAATGAGCAGTTCTTC. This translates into CASSIDGSPYNEQFF.

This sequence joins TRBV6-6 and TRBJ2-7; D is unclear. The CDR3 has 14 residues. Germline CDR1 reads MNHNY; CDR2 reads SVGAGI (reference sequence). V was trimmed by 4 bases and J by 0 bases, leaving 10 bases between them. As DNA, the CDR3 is TGTGCCAGCAGTTCGGTCTCGTTCTCCTACGAGCAGTACTTC. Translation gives CASSSVSFSYEQYF.

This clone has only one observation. This CDR3 is CAWRAQGPEKLFF. CDR3 coding DNA: TGTGCCTGGAGAGCACAGGGACCCGAAAAACTGTTTTTT. The rearrangement links TRBV30 to TRBJ1-4, with D possibly being TRBD1 (6 bases). Trimming stripped 3 bases from V and 8 bases from J, with 13 bases between. CDR1 and CDR2 (germline): GTSNPN, SVGIG (reference sequence). The CDR3 consists of 13 residues.

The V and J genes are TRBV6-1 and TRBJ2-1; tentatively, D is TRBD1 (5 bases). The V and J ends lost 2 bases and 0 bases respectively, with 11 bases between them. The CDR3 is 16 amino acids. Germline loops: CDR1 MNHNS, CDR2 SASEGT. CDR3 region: CASSEFRGSSYNEQFF. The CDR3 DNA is TGTGCCAGCAGTGAATTTAGGGGAAGCTCCTACAATGAGCAGTTCTTC.

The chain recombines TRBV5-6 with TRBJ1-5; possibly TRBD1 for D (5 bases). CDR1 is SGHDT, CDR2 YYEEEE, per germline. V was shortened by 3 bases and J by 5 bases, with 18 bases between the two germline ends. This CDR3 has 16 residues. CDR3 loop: CASSSSTGRGDQPQHF. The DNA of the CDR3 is TGTGCCAGCAGCTCCTCAACAGGCCGGGGGGATCAGCCCCAGCATTTT.

CDR3 sequence reads: CASSHGVSATNEKLFF. The CDR3 DNA reads TGTGCCAGCAGCCACGGGGTTTCCGCAACTAATGAAAAACTGTTTTTT. V gene TRBV7-9 combines with J gene TRBJ1-4; no reliable D call. Trimming took 5 bases from V and 0 from J, leaving 13 bases between them. Germline lookup yields CDR1 SEHNR and CDR2 FQNEAQ (reference sequence). The CDR3 spans 16 residues.

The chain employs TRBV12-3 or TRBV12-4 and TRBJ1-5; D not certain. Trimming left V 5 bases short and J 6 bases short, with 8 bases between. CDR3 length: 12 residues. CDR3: CASSPNGQPQHF. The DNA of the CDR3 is TGTGCCAGCAGTCCTAACGGTCAGCCCCAGCATTTT.

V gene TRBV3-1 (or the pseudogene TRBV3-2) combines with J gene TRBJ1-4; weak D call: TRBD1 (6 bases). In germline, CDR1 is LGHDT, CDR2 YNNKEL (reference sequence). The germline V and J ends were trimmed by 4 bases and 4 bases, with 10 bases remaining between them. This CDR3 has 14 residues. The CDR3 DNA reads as TGTGCCAGCAGCCCACGGACAGTTAATGAAAAACTGTTTTTT. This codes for CASSPRTVNEKLFF.

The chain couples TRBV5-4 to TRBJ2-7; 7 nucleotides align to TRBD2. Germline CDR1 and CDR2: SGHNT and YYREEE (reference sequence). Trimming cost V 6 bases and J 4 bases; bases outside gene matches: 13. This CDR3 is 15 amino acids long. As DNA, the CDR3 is TGTGCCAGCACTCAGCAGAGCGGGATACCATACGAGCAGTACTTC. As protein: CASTQQSGIPYEQYF.

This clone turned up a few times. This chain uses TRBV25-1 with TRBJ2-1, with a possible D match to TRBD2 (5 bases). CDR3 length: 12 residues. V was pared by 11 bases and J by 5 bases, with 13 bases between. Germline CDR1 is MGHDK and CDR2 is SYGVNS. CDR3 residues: CAAKRANNEQFF. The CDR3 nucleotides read TGTGCCGCCAAGAGGGCGAACAATGAGCAGTTCTTC.

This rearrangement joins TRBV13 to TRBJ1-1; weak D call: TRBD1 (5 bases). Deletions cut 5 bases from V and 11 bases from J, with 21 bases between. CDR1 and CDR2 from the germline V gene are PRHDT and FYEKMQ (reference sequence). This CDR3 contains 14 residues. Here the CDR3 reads CASSPTPQARGAFF. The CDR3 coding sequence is TGTGCCAGCAGCCCCACCCCCCAGGCCCGGGGGGCTTTCTTT.

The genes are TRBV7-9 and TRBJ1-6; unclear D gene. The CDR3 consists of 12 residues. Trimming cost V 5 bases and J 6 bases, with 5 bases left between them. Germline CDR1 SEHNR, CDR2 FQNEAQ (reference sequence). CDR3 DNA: TGTGCCAGCAGCGGCAGTAATTCACCCCTCCACTTT. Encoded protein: CASSGSNSPLHF.

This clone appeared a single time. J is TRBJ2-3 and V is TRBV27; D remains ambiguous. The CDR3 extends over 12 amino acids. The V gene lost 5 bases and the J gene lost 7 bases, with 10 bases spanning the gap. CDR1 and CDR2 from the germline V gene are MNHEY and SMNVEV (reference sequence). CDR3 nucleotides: TGTGCCAGCAGTCCGACTGGCAATACGCAGTATTTT. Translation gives CASSPTGNTQYF.

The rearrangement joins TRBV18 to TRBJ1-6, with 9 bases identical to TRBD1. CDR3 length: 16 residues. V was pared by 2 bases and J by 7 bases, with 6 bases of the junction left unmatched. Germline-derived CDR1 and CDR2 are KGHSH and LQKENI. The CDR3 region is CASSPTTGGLNSPLHF. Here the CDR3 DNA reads TGTGCCAGCTCACCAACGACAGGGGGTTTGAATTCACCCCTCCACTTT.

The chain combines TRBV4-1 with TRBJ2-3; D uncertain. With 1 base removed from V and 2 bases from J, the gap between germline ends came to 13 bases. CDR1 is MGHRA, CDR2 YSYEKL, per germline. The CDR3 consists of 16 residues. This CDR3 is CASSQAEFFFTDTQYF. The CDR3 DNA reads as TGCGCCAGCAGCCAAGCGGAGTTTTTTTTCACAGATACGCAGTATTTT.

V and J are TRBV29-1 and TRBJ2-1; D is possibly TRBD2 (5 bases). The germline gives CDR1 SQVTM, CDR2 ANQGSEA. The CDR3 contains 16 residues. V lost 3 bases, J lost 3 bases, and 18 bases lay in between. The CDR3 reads CSVEAARVAFYNEQFF. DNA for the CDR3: TGCAGCGTTGAGGCGGCTCGGGTAGCGTTCTACAATGAGCAGTTCTTC.

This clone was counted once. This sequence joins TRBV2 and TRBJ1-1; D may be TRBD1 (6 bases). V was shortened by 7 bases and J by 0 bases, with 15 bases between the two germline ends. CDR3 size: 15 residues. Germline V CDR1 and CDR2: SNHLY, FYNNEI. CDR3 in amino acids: CASIPDRNMNTEAFF. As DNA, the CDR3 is TGTGCCAGCATTCCGGACAGAAACATGAACACTGAAGCTTTCTTT.

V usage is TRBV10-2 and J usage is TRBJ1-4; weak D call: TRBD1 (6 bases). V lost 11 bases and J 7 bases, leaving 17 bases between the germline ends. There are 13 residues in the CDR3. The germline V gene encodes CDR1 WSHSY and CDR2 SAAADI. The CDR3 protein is CAGTGPGSEKLFF. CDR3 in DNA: TGCGCCGGAACAGGGCCGGGTAGTGAAAAACTGTTTTTT.

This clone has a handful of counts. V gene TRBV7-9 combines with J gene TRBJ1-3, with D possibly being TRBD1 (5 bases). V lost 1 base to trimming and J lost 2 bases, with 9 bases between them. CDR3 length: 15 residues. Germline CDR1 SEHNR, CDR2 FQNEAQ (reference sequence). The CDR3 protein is CASSLGTTPGNTIYF. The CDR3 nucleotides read TGTGCCAGCAGCTTAGGGACAACCCCTGGAAACACCATATATTTT.

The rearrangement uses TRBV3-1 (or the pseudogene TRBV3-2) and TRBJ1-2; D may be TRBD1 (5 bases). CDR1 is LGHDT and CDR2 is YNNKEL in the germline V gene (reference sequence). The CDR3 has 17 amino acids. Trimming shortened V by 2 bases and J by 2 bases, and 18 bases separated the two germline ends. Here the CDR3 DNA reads TGTGCCAGCAGCCAATCGCTTCCGAGGGACTGGAACTATGGCTACACCTTC. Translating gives CASSQSLPRDWNYGYTF.

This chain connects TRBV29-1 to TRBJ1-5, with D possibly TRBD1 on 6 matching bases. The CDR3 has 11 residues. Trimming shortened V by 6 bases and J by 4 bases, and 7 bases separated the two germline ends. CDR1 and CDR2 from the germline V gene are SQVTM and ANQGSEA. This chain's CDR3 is CSVGQNQPQHF. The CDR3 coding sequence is TGCAGCGTCGGACAGAATCAGCCCCAGCATTTT.

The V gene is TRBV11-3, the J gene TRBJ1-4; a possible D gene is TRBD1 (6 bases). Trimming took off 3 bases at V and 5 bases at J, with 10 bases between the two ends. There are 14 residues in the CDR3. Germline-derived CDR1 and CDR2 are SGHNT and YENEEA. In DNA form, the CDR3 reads TGTGCCAGCAGCTTCCAGGGGATAAATGAAAAACTGTTTTTT. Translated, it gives CASSFQGINEKLFF. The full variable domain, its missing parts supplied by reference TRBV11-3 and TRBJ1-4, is EAGVVQSPRYKIIEKKQPVAFWCNPISGHNTLYWYLQNLGQGPELLIRYENEEAVDDSQLPKDRFSAERLKGVDSTLKIQPAELGDSAVYLCASSFQGINEKLFFGSGTQLSVL.

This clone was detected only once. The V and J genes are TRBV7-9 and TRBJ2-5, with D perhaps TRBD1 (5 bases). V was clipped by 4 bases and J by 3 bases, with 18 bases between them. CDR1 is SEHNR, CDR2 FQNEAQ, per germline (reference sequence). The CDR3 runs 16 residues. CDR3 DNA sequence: TGTGCCAGCAGCTCTCTTTTTGGGCAGGGAAAAGAGACCCAGTACTTC. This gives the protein CASSSLFGQGKETQYF. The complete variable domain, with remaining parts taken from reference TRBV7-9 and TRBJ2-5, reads DTGVSQNPRHKITKRGQNVTFRCDPISEHNRLYWYRQTLGQGPEFLTYFQNEAQLEKSRLLSDRFSAERPKGSFSTLEIQRTEQGDSAMYLCASSSLFGQGKETQYFGPGTRLLVL.

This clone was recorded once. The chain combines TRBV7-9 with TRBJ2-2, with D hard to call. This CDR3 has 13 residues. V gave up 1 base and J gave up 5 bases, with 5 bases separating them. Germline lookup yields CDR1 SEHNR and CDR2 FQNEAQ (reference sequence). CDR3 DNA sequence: TGTGCCAGCAGCTTAGTAGAGACCGGGGAGCTGTTTTTT. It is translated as CASSLVETGELFF. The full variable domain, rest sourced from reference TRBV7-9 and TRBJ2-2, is DTGVSQNPRHKITKRGQNVTFRCDPISEHNRLYWYRQTLGQGPEFLTYFQNEAQLEKSRLLSDRFSAERPKGSFSTLEIQRTEQGDSAMYLCASSLVETGELFFGEGSRLTVL.

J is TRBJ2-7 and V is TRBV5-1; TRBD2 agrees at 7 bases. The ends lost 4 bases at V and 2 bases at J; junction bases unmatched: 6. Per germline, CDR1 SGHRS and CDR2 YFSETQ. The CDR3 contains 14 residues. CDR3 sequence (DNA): TGCGCCAGCAGCACCGGTGGGGGGGCCTACGAGCAGTACTTC. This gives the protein CASSTGGGAYEQYF.

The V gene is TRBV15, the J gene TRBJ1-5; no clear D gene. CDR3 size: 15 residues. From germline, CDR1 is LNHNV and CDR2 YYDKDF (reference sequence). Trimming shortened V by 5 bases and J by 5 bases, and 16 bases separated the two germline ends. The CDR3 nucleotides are TGTGCCACCAGCCCTAGATGGGAGAAGGATCAGCCCCAGCATTTT. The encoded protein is CATSPRWEKDQPQHF.

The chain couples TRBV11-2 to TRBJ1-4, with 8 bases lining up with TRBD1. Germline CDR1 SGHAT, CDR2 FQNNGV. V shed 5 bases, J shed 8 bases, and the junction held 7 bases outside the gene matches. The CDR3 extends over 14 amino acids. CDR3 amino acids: CASSRGQGMEKLFF. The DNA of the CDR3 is TGTGCCAGCAGCCGTGGACAGGGTATGGAAAAACTGTTTTTT.

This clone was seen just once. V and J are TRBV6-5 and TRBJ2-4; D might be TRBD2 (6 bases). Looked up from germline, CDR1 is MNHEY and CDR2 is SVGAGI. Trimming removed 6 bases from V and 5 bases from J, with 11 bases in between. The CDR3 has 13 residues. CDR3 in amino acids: CASRLGGQNIQYF. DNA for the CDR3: TGTGCCAGCAGATTAGGAGGGCAAAACATTCAGTACTTC.

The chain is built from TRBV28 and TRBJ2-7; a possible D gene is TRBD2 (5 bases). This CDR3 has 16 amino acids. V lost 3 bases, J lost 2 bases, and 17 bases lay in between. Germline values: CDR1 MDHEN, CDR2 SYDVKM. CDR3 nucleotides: TGTGCCAGCAGTTTCGGCCTAGCCGAACTAACCTACGAGCAGTACTTC. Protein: CASSFGLAELTYEQYF. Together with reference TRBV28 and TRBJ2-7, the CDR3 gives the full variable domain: DVKVTQSSRYLVKRTGEKVFLECVQDMDHENMFWYRQDPGLGLRLIYFSYDVKMKEKGDIPEGYSVSREKKERFSLILESASTNQTSMYLCASSFGLAELTYEQYFGPGTRLTVT.

The CDR3 is CASSPRGTGSEKLFF. As DNA, the CDR3 is TGTGCCAGCAGCCCCCGTGGGACAGGGTCTGAAAAACTGTTTTTT. The genes are TRBV7-9 and TRBJ1-4; TRBD1 matches 9 bases. CDR1 is SEHNR and CDR2 is FQNEAQ in the germline V gene (reference sequence). The CDR3 loop spans 15 amino acids. J lost 7 bases, V lost 5 bases, and 8 bases had no gene match.

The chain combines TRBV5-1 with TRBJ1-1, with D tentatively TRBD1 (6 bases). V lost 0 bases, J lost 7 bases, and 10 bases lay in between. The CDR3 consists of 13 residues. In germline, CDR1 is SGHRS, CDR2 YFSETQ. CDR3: CASSLGGLVEAFF. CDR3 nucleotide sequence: TGCGCCAGCAGCTTGGGGGGGCTGGTTGAAGCTTTCTTT.

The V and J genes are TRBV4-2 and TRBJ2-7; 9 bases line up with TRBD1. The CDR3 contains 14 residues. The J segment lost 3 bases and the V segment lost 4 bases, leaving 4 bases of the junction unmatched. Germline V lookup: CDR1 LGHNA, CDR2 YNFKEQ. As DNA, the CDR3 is TGTGCCAGCAGCCGGGACAGGGCGAACTACGAGCAGTACTTC. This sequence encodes CASSRDRANYEQYF.